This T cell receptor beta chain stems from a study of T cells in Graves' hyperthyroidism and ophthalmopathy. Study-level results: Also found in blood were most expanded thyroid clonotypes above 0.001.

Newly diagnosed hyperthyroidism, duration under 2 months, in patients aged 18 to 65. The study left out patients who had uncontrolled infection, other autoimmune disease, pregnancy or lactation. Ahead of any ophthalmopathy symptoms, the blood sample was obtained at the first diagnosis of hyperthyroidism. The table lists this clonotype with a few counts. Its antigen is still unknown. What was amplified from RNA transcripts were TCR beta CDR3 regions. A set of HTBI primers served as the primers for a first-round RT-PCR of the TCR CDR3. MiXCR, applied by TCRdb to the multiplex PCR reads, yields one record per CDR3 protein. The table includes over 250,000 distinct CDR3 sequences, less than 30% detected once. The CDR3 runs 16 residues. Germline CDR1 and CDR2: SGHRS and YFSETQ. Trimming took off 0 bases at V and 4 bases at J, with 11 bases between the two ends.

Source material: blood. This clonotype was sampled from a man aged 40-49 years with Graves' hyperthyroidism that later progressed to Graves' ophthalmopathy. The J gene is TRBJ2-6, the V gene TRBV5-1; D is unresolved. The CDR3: CASSLAVGPGANVLTF. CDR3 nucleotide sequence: TGCGCCAGCAGCTTGGCCGTCGGCCCGGGGGCCAACGTCCTGACTTTC.